This T cell receptor (beta chain) was recovered during a study of blood T cell repertoires in COVID-19. Germline V gene data show CDR1 as SGHNT and CDR2 as YENEEA. Trimming removed 2 bases from V and 4 bases from J; junction bases left unmatched: 8. The CDR3 totals 16 residues. Per the study methods: Estimates of nucleated cell counts were drawn from the amplification of reference gene primers. Generated by immunoSEQ multiplex PCR, the TCRdb table keeps only in-frame clones and is missing some. For V, J and clone size, that table is used; D and trimming come from the DNA. The table has about 44,000 clones, approximately 90% seen once.

The clonotype comes from a man aged 65 to 85 with active COVID-19. What was sequenced was peripheral blood. The gene calls are TRBV11-3 and TRBJ2-3; 8 bases are a match to TRBD1. CDR3 in DNA: TGTGCCAGCAGCTTAAGGCAGGGGGCCTTGGCAGATACGCAGTATTTT. It translates to CASSLRQGALADTQYF.